This T cell receptor (beta chain) was obtained from a study of blood T cells in healthy people across ages. About the research overall: About one barcoded beta molecule per two T cells came from capture by template switching.

A J-beta primer mix and a sample-barcoded 5' primer were used in a second PCR of roughly 6 to 11 cycles. TCRdb called the 5' RACE reads again in MiXCR, with one record for every CDR3 protein. The table shows under 1,100,000 distinct CDR3 sequences, with under 30% occurring only once. V lost 4 bases to trimming and J lost 3 bases; unmatched junction nucleotides: 4. This CDR3 contains 15 residues. These data are also associated with another study on T cells of mothers and their children. That study adds: Healthy Caucasian mothers, a few in number, and their six children were the donors. For each mother, over 9.5 million TCR beta CDR3 reads were obtained, and for each child, roughly 3.2 million.

The J gene is TRBJ2-3, the V gene TRBV12-3 or TRBV12-4; 10 nucleotides align to TRBD2. The source of this sequence is a girl aged 2-10 years in good health. Sequencing was done on a sample of blood. The CDR3 region is CASSYTSGETDTQYF. CDR3 in DNA: TGTGCCAGCAGTTATACTAGCGGGGAAACAGATACGCAGTATTTT.